These T cell receptor beta chains were read from a single sample in a study of blood T cell repertoires in COVID-19. The repertoire was sequenced with immunoSEQ multiplex PCR; TCRdb's copy has only in-frame clones and lacks some. The repertoire includes some 65,000 clones, roughly 77% of them detected once, and around 10% sits in the top ten. The sequenced sample was peripheral blood. The source is a human donor in a cohort sampled during active COVID-19. Each CDR3 is given with its conserved first and last residue. D genes are given only for firm matches. Not every row has a clone size; where given, it reads once, few, many or a size class.

J gene,D gene,V gene,clone size,CDR3 protein,CDR3 DNA
TRBJ1-6,NA,TRBV2,NA,CASRVYGQLNSPLHF,TGTGCCAGCAGGGTCTACGGACAGCTCAATTCACCCCTCCACTTT
TRBJ1-4,NA,TRBV20-1,once,CSASMAGSEKLFF,TGCAGTGCTAGTATGGCAGGATCTGAAAAACTGTTTTTT
TRBJ2-7,TRBD1,TRBV5-1,once,CASSLEGQTSSYEQYF,TGCGCCAGCAGCTTGGAGGGACAGACGAGCTCCTACGAGCAGTACTTC
TRBJ2-7,TRBD2,TRBV3-1/TRBV3-2,NA,CASSPGGSVASYEQYF,TGTGCCAGCAGCCCGGGGGGGAGCGTCGCCTCCTACGAGCAGTACTTC
TRBJ1-1,NA,TRBV15,NA,CATSRDMNTEAFF,TGTGCCACCAGCAGAGATATGAACACTGAAGCTTTCTTT
TRBJ2-7,TRBD2,TRBV11-2,NA,CASSLGLAASYEQYF,TGTGCCAGCAGCTTAGGCCTAGCGGCCTCCTACGAGCAGTACTTC
TRBJ1-1,NA,TRBV5-4,NA,CASSYGQMNTEAFF,TGTGCCAGCAGTTACGGACAGATGAACACTGAAGCTTTCTTT
TRBJ1-5,NA,TRBV19,NA,CASASRASNQPQHF,TGTGCCAGTGCCAGCAGGGCAAGCAATCAGCCCCAGCATTTT
TRBJ2-7,TRBD1,TRBV3-1/TRBV3-2,NA,CASSQRPRDRGVHEQYF,TGTGCCAGCAGCCAAAGGCCCCGGGACAGGGGCGTCCACGAGCAGTACTTC
TRBJ1-4,TRBD1,TRBV30,NA,CAWSQDRGYKLFF,TGTGCCTGGAGTCAGGACAGGGGGTATAAACTGTTTTTT
TRBJ2-2,TRBD1,TRBV4-1,NA,CASSLFSQGIAGELFF,TGCGCCAGCAGCCTTTTTTCACAGGGGATAGCTGGGGAGCTGTTTTTT
TRBJ2-1,NA,TRBV18,NA,CASSPPPRRDEQFF,TGTGCCAGCTCACCACCTCCACGGCGGGATGAGCAGTTCTTC
TRBJ2-6,TRBD1,TRBV19,NA,CASRKTGQFGSSGANVLTF,TGTGCCAGTAGGAAAACGGGACAGTTCGGAAGCTCTGGGGCCAACGTCCTGACTTTC
TRBJ1-1,TRBD1,TRBV25-1,NA,CASRPGQGNTEAFF,TGTGCCAGCAGGCCGGGACAGGGCAACACTGAAGCTTTCTTT
TRBJ2-1,TRBD2,TRBV6-1,NA,CASSEGSGGQFF,TGTGCCAGCAGTGAAGGTAGCGGGGGGCAGTTCTTC
TRBJ2-1,TRBD1,TRBV7-9,NA,CASSLGQGWLNEQFF,TGTGCCAGCAGCCTAGGACAGGGTTGGCTGAATGAGCAGTTCTTC
TRBJ2-5,TRBD1,TRBV6-5,NA,CASRPGTGGPETQYF,TGTGCCAGCAGACCCGGGACAGGGGGCCCAGAGACCCAGTACTTC
TRBJ2-7,TRBD2,TRBV6-2/TRBV6-3,NA,CASSYGSGRALNEQYF,TGTGCCAGCAGTTACGGCAGCGGGAGGGCCCTTAACGAGCAGTACTTC
TRBJ1-2,NA,TRBV5-4,NA,CASSPDKNYGYTF,TGTGCCAGCAGCCCGGACAAAAACTATGGCTACACCTTC
TRBJ2-7,TRBD1,TRBV5-1,NA,CASSFAGQGKYEQYF,TGCGCCAGCAGCTTTGCGGGACAGGGGAAATACGAGCAGTACTTC
TRBJ2-7,NA,TRBV10-3,NA,CAISELGSEQPAYEQYF,TGTGCCATCAGTGAGTTGGGTAGTGAACAGCCTGCCTACGAGCAGTACTTC
TRBJ2-5,TRBD2,TRBV9,NA,CASSVAAGYQETQYF,TGTGCCAGCAGCGTAGCAGCGGGATACCAAGAGACCCAGTACTTC
TRBJ1-3,TRBD1,TRBV27,NA,CASSSAGGASRGNTIYF,TGTGCCAGCAGTTCGGCAGGGGGCGCCTCGCGAGGAAACACCATATATTTT